This T cell receptor beta chain was sequenced for a study of identical twins. Findings and caveats of the study: Models predicted less out-of-frame TCR alpha sharing in monozygotic twins than was found. Researchers caution that invariant MAIT and iNKT cells could partly confound zero-insertion analyses.

This clonotype has a handful of counts. Its matching antigen is unknown. Donors uniformly comprised healthy Caucasians. V shed 3 bases and J shed 9 bases, with 15 bases lying between them. This CDR3 region has 14 residues. Germline-derived CDR1 and CDR2 are KGHSH and LQKENI. A universal primer site was incorporated via template switching, and the cDNA contained unique molecular identifiers. One entry per CDR3 protein, called by TCRdb with MiXCR from the 5' RACE reads. The sample shows 750,000 to 950,000 distinct CDR3 sequences, 9% to 15% of them seen only once. These data were also reused for a study on yellow fever vaccine responses in identical twins.

The sample comprised PBMCs. This clonotype was obtained from a woman between 18 and 29 years old in good health. The chain uses TRBV18 and TRBJ2-1; D might be TRBD2 (7 bases). The CDR3 DNA is TGTGCCAGCTCACCCGACGGGGGGCCTGGTGAGCAGTTCTTC. Amino acid sequence: CASSPDGGPGEQFF.